Listed below are T cell receptor beta chains from one sample, sequenced in a study of shared clonotypes between healthy human individuals. Profiling relied on immunoSEQ multiplex PCR, and the TCRdb table lists in-frame clones only, not all of them. The sample lists about 2 million clones, roughly 94% seen once, with 0.85% to 1.2% in the top ten. Sequenced input: naive CD8+ T cells sorted from blood. The source is a young man in good health. Both conserved end residues are part of each CDR3. Each record gives: D gene, clone size, J gene, V gene, CDR3 protein, CDR3 DNA. A D gene is named only where the DNA matches it firmly. Only part of the rows carry a size: once, few, many, or a class if the clone is expanded.

d_call: .; clone_size: .; j_call: TRBJ2-3; v_call: TRBV5-4; cdr3_aa: CASSRDWTASTDTQYF; cdr3_nt: TGTGCCAGCAGCCGCGACTGGACAGCAAGCACAGATACGCAGTATTTT
d_call: .; clone_size: .; j_call: TRBJ2-7; v_call: TRBV7-9; cdr3_aa: CASSLAQGSRHEQYF; cdr3_nt: TGTGCCAGCAGCTTAGCCCAGGGGTCGCGGCACGAGCAGTACTTC
d_call: TRBD1; clone_size: .; j_call: TRBJ2-1; v_call: TRBV7-7; cdr3_aa: CASSPRTGKVDEQFF; cdr3_nt: TGTGCTAGCAGCCCCCGGACAGGGAAGGTCGATGAGCAGTTCTTC
d_call: TRBD1; clone_size: .; j_call: TRBJ1-1; v_call: TRBV9; cdr3_aa: CASSGGPGQLNTEAFF; cdr3_nt: TGTGCCAGCAGCGGAGGTCCGGGACAGTTGAACACTGAAGCTTTCTTT
d_call: .; clone_size: .; j_call: TRBJ2-3; v_call: TRBV13; cdr3_aa: CASSLPGSTTDTQYF; cdr3_nt: TGTGCCAGCAGCTTGCCCGGGAGTACAACAGATACGCAGTATTTT
d_call: TRBD1; clone_size: once; j_call: TRBJ1-1; v_call: TRBV6-5; cdr3_aa: CASRPDRHVGEAFF; cdr3_nt: TGTGCCAGCAGGCCGGACAGGCACGTAGGTGAAGCTTTCTTT
d_call: TRBD1; clone_size: .; j_call: TRBJ2-3; v_call: TRBV27; cdr3_aa: CASSGQGIGDTQYF; cdr3_nt: TGTGCCAGCAGTGGACAGGGTATTGGAGATACGCAGTATTTT
d_call: .; clone_size: .; j_call: TRBJ2-7; v_call: TRBV6-5; cdr3_aa: CASSLGYSSYEQYF; cdr3_nt: TGTGCCAGCAGTCTAGGGTACAGCTCCTACGAGCAGTACTTC
d_call: .; clone_size: .; j_call: TRBJ1-5; v_call: TRBV6-5; cdr3_aa: CASSYSEGVQPQHF; cdr3_nt: TGTGCCAGCAGTTACTCGGAGGGGGTTCAGCCCCAGCATTTT
d_call: .; clone_size: .; j_call: TRBJ2-2; v_call: TRBV7-9; cdr3_aa: CASSLSLGGELFF; cdr3_nt: TGTGCCAGCAGCTTATCATTGGGCGGGGAGCTGTTTTTT
d_call: .; clone_size: .; j_call: TRBJ1-5; v_call: TRBV18; cdr3_aa: CASSPASPTPGQQPQHF; cdr3_nt: TGTGCCAGCTCCCCGGCATCCCCGACCCCGGGGCAGCAGCCCCAGCATTTT
d_call: .; clone_size: .; j_call: TRBJ2-7; v_call: TRBV19; cdr3_aa: CASSARIGSYEQYF; cdr3_nt: TGTGCCAGTAGTGCGAGAATAGGCTCCTACGAGCAGTACTTC
d_call: .; clone_size: .; j_call: TRBJ2-1; v_call: TRBV27; cdr3_aa: CASKYDAGILNEQFF; cdr3_nt: TGTGCCAGCAAATACGATGCAGGAATCCTCAATGAGCAGTTCTTC
d_call: .; clone_size: .; j_call: TRBJ2-7; v_call: TRBV28; cdr3_aa: CASSPGPEQYF; cdr3_nt: TGTGCCAGCAGTCCTGGACCCGAGCAGTACTTC
d_call: TRBD1; clone_size: .; j_call: TRBJ2-3; v_call: TRBV14; cdr3_aa: CASSRRDRATDTQYF; cdr3_nt: TGTGCCAGCAGCCGAAGGGACAGGGCCACAGATACGCAGTATTTT
d_call: .; clone_size: .; j_call: TRBJ2-3; v_call: TRBV6-5; cdr3_aa: CASSYLQSTDTQYF; cdr3_nt: TGTGCCAGCAGTTACTTACAGAGCACAGATACGCAGTATTTT
d_call: .; clone_size: .; j_call: TRBJ2-1; v_call: TRBV13; cdr3_aa: CASSSGPGEGYEQFF; cdr3_nt: TGTGCCAGCAGCTCCGGGCCTGGCGAGGGCTATGAGCAGTTCTTC
d_call: TRBD2; clone_size: .; j_call: TRBJ2-7; v_call: TRBV9; cdr3_aa: CASSVVAGEGSVEQYF; cdr3_nt: TGTGCCAGCAGCGTAGTGGCGGGAGAGGGGTCGGTAGAGCAGTACTTC
d_call: TRBD1; clone_size: .; j_call: TRBJ2-3; v_call: TRBV10-3; cdr3_aa: CAISDQGAGTDTQYF; cdr3_nt: TGTGCCATCAGTGACCAGGGGGCTGGAACAGATACGCAGTATTTT
d_call: .; clone_size: .; j_call: TRBJ2-1; v_call: TRBV5-4; cdr3_aa: CASRYEGSSYNEQFF; cdr3_nt: TGTGCCAGCCGGTATGAGGGTAGCTCCTACAATGAGCAGTTCTTC
d_call: .; clone_size: .; j_call: TRBJ2-1; v_call: TRBV6-5; cdr3_aa: CASSPGPTWEQFF; cdr3_nt: TGTGCCAGCAGCCCGGGTCCTACTTGGGAGCAGTTCTTC
d_call: .; clone_size: .; j_call: TRBJ2-7; v_call: TRBV4-1; cdr3_aa: CASSQGVQGYEQYF; cdr3_nt: TGCGCCAGCAGCCAAGGTGTTCAGGGCTACGAGCAGTACTTC
d_call: .; clone_size: .; j_call: TRBJ2-7; v_call: TRBV4-1; cdr3_aa: CASSRASGQTYEQYF; cdr3_nt: TGCGCCAGCAGCCGAGCCTCGGGACAAACCTACGAGCAGTACTTC
d_call: TRBD2; clone_size: .; j_call: TRBJ2-1; v_call: TRBV27; cdr3_aa: CASRPGLAGDEQFF; cdr3_nt: TGTGCCAGCAGACCGGGACTAGCGGGGGATGAGCAGTTCTTC
d_call: .; clone_size: .; j_call: TRBJ2-7; v_call: TRBV29-1; cdr3_aa: CSVEIGEGDYEQYF; cdr3_nt: TGCAGCGTTGAAATTGGTGAGGGTGACTACGAGCAGTACTTC
d_call: TRBD1; clone_size: .; j_call: TRBJ1-1; v_call: TRBV4-2; cdr3_aa: CASSQDVVTGGVYTEAFF; cdr3_nt: TGTGCCAGCAGCCAAGATGTAGTGACAGGGGGCGTTTACACTGAAGCTTTCTTT
d_call: TRBD1; clone_size: .; j_call: TRBJ1-2; v_call: TRBV16; cdr3_aa: CASSQATGSGLHGYTF; cdr3_nt: TGTGCCAGCAGCCAGGCGACAGGGTCGGGACTCCATGGCTACACCTTC
d_call: TRBD2; clone_size: once; j_call: TRBJ2-1; v_call: TRBV7-8; cdr3_aa: CASSLAGRGSYNEQFF; cdr3_nt: TGTGCCAGCAGCTTAGCGGGGAGGGGCTCCTACAATGAGCAGTTCTTC
d_call: .; clone_size: .; j_call: TRBJ1-5; v_call: TRBV27; cdr3_aa: CASSPRQANQPQHF; cdr3_nt: TGTGCCAGCAGTCCTCGACAGGCGAATCAGCCCCAGCATTTT